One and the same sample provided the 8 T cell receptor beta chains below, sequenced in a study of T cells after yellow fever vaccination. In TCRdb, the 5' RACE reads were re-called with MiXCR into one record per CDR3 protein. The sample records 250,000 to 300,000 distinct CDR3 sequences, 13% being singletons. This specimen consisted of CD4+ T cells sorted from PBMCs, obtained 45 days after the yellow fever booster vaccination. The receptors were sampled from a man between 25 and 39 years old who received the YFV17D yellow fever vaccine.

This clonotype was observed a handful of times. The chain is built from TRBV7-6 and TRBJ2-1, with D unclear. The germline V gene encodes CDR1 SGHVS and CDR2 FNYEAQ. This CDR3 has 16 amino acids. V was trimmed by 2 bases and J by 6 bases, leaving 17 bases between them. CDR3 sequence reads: CASSLSPGPLGNEQFF. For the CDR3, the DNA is TGTGCCAGCAGCTTATCCCCGGGTCCTCTTGGCAATGAGCAGTTCTTC.

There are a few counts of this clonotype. The CDR3 bases are TGTGCCACCAGTGATTTCTGGCAGGGAAGAGAGACCCAGTACTTC. As protein: CATSDFWQGRETQYF. The genes are TRBV24-1 and TRBJ2-5, with D perhaps TRBD1 (5 bases). The ends were cut back, 1 base at V and 4 bases at J, with 12 bases in the middle. Germline-derived CDR1 and CDR2 are KGHDR and SFDVKD. The CDR3 consists of 15 residues.

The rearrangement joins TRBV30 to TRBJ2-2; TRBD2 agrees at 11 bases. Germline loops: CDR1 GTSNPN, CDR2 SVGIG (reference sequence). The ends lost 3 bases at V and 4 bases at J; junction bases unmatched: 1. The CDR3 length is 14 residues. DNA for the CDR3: TGTGCCTGGAGGCTAGCGGGAGGCACCGGGGAGCTGTTTTTT. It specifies CAWRLAGGTGELFF.

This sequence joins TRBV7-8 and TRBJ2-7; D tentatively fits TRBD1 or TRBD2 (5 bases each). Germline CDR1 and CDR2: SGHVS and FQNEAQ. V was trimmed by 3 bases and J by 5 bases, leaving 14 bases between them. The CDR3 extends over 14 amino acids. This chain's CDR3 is CASSFRDRSNEQYF. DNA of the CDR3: TGTGCCAGCAGCTTCCGGGACCGGAGCAACGAGCAGTACTTC.

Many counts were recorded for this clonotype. The CDR3 nucleotides read TGTGCCAGCAGTTACTCAGGGGCAGGGACCGGGCCTCTGTTCTTC. Its translation: CASSYSGAGTGPLFF. V gene TRBV6-5 combines with J gene TRBJ2-1; D may match TRBD1 or TRBD2 (5 bases each). Per the germline V gene, CDR1 is MNHEY and CDR2 is SVGAGI. The V gene lost 0 bases and the J gene lost 15 bases, with 21 bases spanning the gap. The length of the CDR3 is 15 residues.

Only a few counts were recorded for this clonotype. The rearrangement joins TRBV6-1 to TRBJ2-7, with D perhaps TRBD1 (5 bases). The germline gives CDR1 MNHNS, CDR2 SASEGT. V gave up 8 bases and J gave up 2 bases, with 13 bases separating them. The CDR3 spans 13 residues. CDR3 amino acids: CASSQELTYEQYF. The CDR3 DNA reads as TGTGCCAGCTCACAGGAGTTAACCTACGAGCAGTACTTC.

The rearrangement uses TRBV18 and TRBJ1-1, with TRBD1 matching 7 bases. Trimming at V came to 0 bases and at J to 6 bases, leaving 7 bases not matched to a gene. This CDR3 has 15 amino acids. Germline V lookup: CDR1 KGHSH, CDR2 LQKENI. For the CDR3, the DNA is TGTGCCAGCTCACCACCGCGACAGGGTGTGTCTGAAGCTTTCTTT. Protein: CASSPPRQGVSEAFF.

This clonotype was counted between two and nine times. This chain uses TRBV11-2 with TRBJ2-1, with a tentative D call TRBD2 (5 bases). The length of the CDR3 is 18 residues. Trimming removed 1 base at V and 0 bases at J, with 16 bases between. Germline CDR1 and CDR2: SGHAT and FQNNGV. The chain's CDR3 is CASSLVFLAKSSYNEQFF. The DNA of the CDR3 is TGTGCCAGCAGCTTAGTGTTTCTAGCTAAAAGCTCCTACAATGAGCAGTTCTTC.